The T cell receptor beta chain described here comes from a study of CXCR3-negative and CXCR3-positive naive CD8 T cells. Libraries of TRB cDNA were made by 5' RACE and carried UMIs. TCRdb re-called the 5' RACE reads; one entry per CDR3 protein, DNA not given. This sample's table has about 110,000 distinct CDR3 sequences. To note about this clonotype: Its antigen is not known.

Study-wide points: Sequencing showed both naive subsets with comparably high diversity, and memory CD8+ cells much lower. The TRBV-TRBJ usage of naive CXCR3-negative and CXCR3-positive cells was similar, but that of memory cells differed. A higher hydrophobicity marked the TRB CDR3s of CXCR3-positive naive cells versus CXCR3-negative naive cells. After cryopreservation, CXCR3 expression dropped partially; most assays used fresh PBMCs.

This CDR3 contains 12 residues. Germline-derived CDR1 and CDR2 are MNHEY and SVGEGT. Sequencing used naive CXCR3+ CD8+ T cells from blood. As for subset: CD45RO-CCR7+CD27+CD95- naive CD8+ T cells expressing CXCR3 (TNR3+). The gene calls are TRBV6-2 or TRBV6-3 and TRBJ2-7. This sequence originates from a human donor in good health. Some clones in this sample may be carry-over from other donors' samples. The CDR3 here is CASSYKGYEQYF.